This is a list of T cell receptor beta chains from one sample in a study of T cell repertoires in cytomegalovirus infection. One entry per CDR3 protein, called by TCRdb with MiXCR from the reads. The repertoire holds 200,000 to 300,000 distinct CDR3 sequences, approximately 9.2% seen once, with approximately 15% in the top ten. The sample was PBMCs. The receptors were gathered from a human donor in good health (CMV status not recorded). Some clones in this sample may be carry-over from other donors' samples. The conserved cysteine and the conserved F or W are not part of the CDR3 here. A D gene is named only where the DNA matches it firmly. For some rows the clone size is stated as once, few or many, or as a class when expanded; others skip it.

CDR3aa	v_gene	abundance	j_gene	d_gene
ASSYSRTGGFEQY	TRBV6-2/TRBV6-3	many	TRBJ2-7	TRBD1
ASSEGLAGGYYEQY	TRBV6-1	many	TRBJ2-7	TRBD2
ASTGGKETQY	TRBV12-3/TRBV12-4	many	TRBJ2-5	TRBD2
SGGPGTGYTDTQY	TRBV20-1	.	TRBJ2-3	TRBD1
SASQGVIGYT	TRBV20-1	many	TRBJ1-2	TRBD1
SARYDQLGYT	TRBV20-1	few	TRBJ1-2	.
ASSINRGLAGSGANVLT	TRBV19	many	TRBJ2-6	TRBD2
ASSIEWSGTPLH	TRBV19	many	TRBJ1-6	.
ASSPRTSGRTYEQY	TRBV7-2	many	TRBJ2-7	TRBD2
ASSLNGGTNTGELF	TRBV7-2	many	TRBJ2-2	.
ASRIIHETQY	TRBV7-2	many	TRBJ2-5	.
ASSPRQGVREYT	TRBV28	.	TRBJ1-2	TRBD1
ASRWSTDTQY	TRBV6-1	many	TRBJ2-3	.
ASSFGGVNNEQF	TRBV5-1	few	TRBJ2-1	TRBD2
ASSLFIQTWDSCNEKLF	TRBV7-4	many	TRBJ1-4	TRBD1
ASSFRETEAF	TRBV7-2	many	TRBJ1-1	.
ASSLEGGLD	TRBV28	.	TRBJ2-7	.
ASSQGRGQGADTQY	TRBV14	many	TRBJ2-3	TRBD1
ASSHSRTYANTGELF	TRBV7-2	many	TRBJ2-2	.
ASSIPVGRRETQY	TRBV12-3/TRBV12-4	few	TRBJ2-5	.
AISDRGSSYNEQF	TRBV10-3	many	TRBJ2-1	.
ASSLASGGFEQY	TRBV5-1	many	TRBJ2-7	TRBD2
ASSQRTGSNQPQH	TRBV12-3/TRBV12-4	many	TRBJ1-5	TRBD1
ASSIPGGATYEQY	TRBV19	many	TRBJ2-7	.
ASSLAFGGGAGELF	TRBV7-8	many	TRBJ2-2	TRBD2
ASSRLTVTGELF	TRBV6-5	.	TRBJ2-2	.
ATSSSGGQVNWPQH	TRBV15	many	TRBJ1-5	TRBD1
ASSLSYRGGYEQY	TRBV12-3/TRBV12-4	many	TRBJ2-7	.
ASSWTFNSYEQY	TRBV6-2/TRBV6-3	.	TRBJ2-7	.
ASSLQVQDTQY	TRBV12-3/TRBV12-4	.	TRBJ2-3	.
ASSRTSGNRDAYNEQF	TRBV7-2	many	TRBJ2-1	TRBD2
ASSQDQGYTEAF	TRBV4-1	few	TRBJ1-1	.
ASSLAQGNNEQF	TRBV7-2	many	TRBJ2-1	.
ASSRGSLGVLT	TRBV19	.	TRBJ2-6	.
ASSSRPPGPAYNEQF	TRBV7-2	.	TRBJ2-1	.
ASSNSGGPTGELF	TRBV7-3	many	TRBJ2-2	TRBD2